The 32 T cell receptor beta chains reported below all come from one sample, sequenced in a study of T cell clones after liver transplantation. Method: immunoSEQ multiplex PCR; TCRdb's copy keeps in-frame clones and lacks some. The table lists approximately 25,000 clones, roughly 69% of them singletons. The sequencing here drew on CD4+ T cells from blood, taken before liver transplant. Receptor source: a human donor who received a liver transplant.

CDR3 DNA sequence: TGTGCCAGCAGTTACTCTGGAGGGGACTCTGGAAACACCATATATTTT. This gives the protein CASSYSGGDSGNTIYF. This chain uses TRBV6-5 with TRBJ1-3; D may be TRBD1 (5 bases). Germline V gene sequence: CDR1 MNHEY, CDR2 SVGAGI. Trimming pared 0 bases from V and 0 bases from J, leaving 9 bases between. The CDR3 has 16 residues.

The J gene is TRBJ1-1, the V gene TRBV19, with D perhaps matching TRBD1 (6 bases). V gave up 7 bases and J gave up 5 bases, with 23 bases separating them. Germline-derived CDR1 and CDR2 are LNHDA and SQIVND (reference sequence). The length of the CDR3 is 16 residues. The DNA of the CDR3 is TGTGCCAGTATCTCTGGGCTGGGGGCGTTGAGGACTGAAGCTTTCTTT. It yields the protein CASISGLGALRTEAFF.

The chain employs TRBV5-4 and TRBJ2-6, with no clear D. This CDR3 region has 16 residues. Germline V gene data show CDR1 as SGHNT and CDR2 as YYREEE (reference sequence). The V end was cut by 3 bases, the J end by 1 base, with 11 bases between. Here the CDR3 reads CASSSIRRSGANVLTF. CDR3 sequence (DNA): TGTGCCAGCAGCTCGATAAGGCGGTCTGGGGCCAACGTCCTGACTTTC.

CDR3: CASSLDLETQYF. The CDR3 region has the DNA TGCGCCAGCAGCTTGGATTTGGAGACCCAGTACTTC. This chain joins TRBV5-1 and TRBJ2-5, with unresolved D. The germline V gene encodes CDR1 SGHRS and CDR2 YFSETQ. V lost 0 bases, J lost 5 bases, and 5 bases lay in between. The CDR3 length is 12 residues.

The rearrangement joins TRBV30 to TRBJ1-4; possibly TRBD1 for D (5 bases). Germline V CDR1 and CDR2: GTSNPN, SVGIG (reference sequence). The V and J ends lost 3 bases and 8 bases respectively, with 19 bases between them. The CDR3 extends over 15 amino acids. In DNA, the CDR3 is TGTGCCTGGAGCGGCGGGGGGTCGGTCGGAGAAAAACTGTTTTTT. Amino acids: CAWSGGGSVGEKLFF. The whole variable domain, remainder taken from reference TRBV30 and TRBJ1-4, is SQTIHQWPATLVQPVGSPLSLECTVEGTSNPNLYWYRQAAGRGLQLLFYSVGIGQISSEVPQNLSASRPQDRQFILSSKKLLLSDSGFYLCAWSGGGSVGEKLFFGSGTQLSVL.

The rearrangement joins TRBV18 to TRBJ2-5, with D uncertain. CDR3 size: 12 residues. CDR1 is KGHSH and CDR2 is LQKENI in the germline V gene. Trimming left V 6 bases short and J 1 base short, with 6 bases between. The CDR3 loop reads CASSAAQETQYF. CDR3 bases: TGTGCCAGCTCGGCGGCCCAAGAGACCCAGTACTTC.

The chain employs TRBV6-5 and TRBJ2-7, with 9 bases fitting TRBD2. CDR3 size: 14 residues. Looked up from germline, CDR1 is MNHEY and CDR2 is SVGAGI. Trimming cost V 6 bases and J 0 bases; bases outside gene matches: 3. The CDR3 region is CASRRTSVSYEQYF. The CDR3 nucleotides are TGTGCCAGCAGGCGGACTAGCGTCTCCTACGAGCAGTACTTC.

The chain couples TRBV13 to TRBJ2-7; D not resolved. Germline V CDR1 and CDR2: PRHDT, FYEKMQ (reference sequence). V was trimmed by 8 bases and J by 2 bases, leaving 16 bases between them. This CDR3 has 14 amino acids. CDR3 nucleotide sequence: TGTGCCAGCTTTAAATCAGCAAAACCCTACGAGCAGTACGTC. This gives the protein CASFKSAKPYEQYV.

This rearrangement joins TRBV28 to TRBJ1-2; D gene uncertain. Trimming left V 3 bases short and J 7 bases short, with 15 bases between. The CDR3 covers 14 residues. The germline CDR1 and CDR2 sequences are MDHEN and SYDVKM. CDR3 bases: TGTGCCAGCAGTTTCCGCCACGCCAGCAGTGGCTACACCTTC. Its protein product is CASSFRHASSGYTF.

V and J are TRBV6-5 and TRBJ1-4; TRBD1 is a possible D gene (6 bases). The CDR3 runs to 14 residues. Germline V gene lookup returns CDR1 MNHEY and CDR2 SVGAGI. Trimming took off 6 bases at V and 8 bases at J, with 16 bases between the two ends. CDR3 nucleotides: TGTGCCAGCAGCTTGGGGACAACAGGGGAAAAACTGTTTTTT. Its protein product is CASSLGTTGEKLFF.

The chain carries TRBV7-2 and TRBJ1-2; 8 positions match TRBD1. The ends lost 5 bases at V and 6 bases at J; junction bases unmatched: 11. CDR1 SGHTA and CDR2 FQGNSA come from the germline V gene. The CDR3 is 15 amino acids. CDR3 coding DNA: TGTGCCAGCAGCCCCCGTGCGGGACAGGCTCATGGCTACACCTTC. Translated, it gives CASSPRAGQAHGYTF.

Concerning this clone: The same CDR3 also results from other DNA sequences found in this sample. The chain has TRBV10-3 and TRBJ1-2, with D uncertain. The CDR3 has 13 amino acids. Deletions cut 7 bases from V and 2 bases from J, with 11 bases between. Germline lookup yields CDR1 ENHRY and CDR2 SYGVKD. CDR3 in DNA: TGTGCCATCAATCCGGGGTTGAACTATGGCTACACCTTC. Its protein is CAINPGLNYGYTF.

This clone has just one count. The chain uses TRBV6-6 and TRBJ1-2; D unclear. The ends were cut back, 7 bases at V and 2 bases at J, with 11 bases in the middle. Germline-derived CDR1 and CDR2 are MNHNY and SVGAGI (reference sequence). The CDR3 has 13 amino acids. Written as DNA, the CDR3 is TGTGCCAGCACTCTAACGGCAAACTATGGCTACACCTTC. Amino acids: CASTLTANYGYTF.

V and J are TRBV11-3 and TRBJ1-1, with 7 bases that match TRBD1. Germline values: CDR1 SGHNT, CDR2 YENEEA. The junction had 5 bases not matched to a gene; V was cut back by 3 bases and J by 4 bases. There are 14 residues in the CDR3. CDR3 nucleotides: TGTGCCAGCAGCTTTACAGGGGAAGGCACTGAAGCTTTCTTT. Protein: CASSFTGEGTEAFF.

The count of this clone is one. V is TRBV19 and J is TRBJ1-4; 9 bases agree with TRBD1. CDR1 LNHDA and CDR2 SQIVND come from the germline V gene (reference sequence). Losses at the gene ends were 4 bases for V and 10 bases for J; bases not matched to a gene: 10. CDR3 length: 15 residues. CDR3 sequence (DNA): TGTGCCAGTAGTACCCCCGGGACAGGGTTAGGAAAACTGTTTTTT. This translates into CASSTPGTGLGKLFF. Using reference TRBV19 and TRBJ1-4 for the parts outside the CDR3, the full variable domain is DGGITQSPKYLFRKEGQNVTLSCEQNLNHDAMYWYRQDPGQGLRLIYYSQIVNDFQKGDIAEGYSVSREKKESFPLTVTSAQKNPTAFYLCASSTPGTGLGKLFFGSGTQLSVL.

CDR3 amino acids: CASSPQGLQTEAFF. In DNA form, the CDR3 reads TGTGCCAGCTCACCGCAGGGCTTACAAACTGAAGCTTTCTTT. The gene calls are TRBV18 and TRBJ1-1; possible D gene TRBD1, 5 bases. This CDR3 comprises 14 residues. V shed 3 bases and J shed 5 bases, with 13 bases lying between them. The germline gives CDR1 KGHSH, CDR2 LQKENI.

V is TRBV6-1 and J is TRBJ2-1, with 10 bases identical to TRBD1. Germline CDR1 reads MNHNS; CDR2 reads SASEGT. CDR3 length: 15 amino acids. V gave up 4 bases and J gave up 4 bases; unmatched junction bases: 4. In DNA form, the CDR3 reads TGTGCCAGCAGTGTCCCGGGACAGGGGTACAATGAGCAGTTCTTC. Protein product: CASSVPGQGYNEQFF.

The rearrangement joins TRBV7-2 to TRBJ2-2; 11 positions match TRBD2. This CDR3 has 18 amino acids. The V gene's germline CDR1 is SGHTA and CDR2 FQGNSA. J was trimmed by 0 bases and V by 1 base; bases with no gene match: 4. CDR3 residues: CASSLGRLAGSNTGELFF. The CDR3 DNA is TGTGCCAGCAGCTTAGGGCGACTAGCGGGGTCGAACACCGGGGAGCTGTTTTTT.

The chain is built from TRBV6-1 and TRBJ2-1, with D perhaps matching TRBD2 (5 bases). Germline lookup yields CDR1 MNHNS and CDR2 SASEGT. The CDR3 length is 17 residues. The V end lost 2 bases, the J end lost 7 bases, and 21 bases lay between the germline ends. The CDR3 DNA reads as TGTGCCAGCAGTGAATGGACTGGCATGGGTACAGAAAATGAGCAGTTCTTC. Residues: CASSEWTGMGTENEQFF.

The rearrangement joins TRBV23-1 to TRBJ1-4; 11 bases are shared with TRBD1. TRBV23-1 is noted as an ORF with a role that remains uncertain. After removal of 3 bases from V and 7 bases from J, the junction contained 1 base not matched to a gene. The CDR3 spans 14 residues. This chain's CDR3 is CASSQGQGVEKLFF. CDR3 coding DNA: TGCGCCAGCAGTCAGGGACAGGGGGTTGAAAAACTGTTTTTT.

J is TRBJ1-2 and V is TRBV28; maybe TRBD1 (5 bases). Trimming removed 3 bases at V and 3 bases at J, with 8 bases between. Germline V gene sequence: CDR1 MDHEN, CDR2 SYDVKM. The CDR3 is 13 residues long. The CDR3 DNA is TGTGCCAGCAGTTTGGGCAGGGACTATGGCTACACCTTC. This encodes CASSLGRDYGYTF.

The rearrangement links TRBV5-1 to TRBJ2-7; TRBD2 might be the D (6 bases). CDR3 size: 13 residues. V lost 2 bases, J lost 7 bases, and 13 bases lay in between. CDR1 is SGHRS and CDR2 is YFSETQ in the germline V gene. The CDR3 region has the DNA TGCGCCAGCAGCTTCCTAGCGAGTCAAGAGCAGTACTTC. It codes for CASSFLASQEQYF.

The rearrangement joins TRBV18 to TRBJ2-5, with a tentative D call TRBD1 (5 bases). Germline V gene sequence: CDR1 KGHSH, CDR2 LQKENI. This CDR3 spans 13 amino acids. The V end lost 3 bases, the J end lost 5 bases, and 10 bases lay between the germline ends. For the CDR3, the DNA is TGTGCCAGCTCACCCAGGGAACGGGAGACCCAGTACTTC. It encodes CASSPRERETQYF.

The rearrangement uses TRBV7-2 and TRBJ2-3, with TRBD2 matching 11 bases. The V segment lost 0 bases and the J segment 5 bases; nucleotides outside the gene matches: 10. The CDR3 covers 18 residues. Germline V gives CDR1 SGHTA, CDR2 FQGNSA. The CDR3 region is CASSLARLAGGNGDTQYF. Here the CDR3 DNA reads TGTGCCAGCAGCTTAGCGCGGCTAGCGGGGGGAAACGGAGATACGCAGTATTTT.

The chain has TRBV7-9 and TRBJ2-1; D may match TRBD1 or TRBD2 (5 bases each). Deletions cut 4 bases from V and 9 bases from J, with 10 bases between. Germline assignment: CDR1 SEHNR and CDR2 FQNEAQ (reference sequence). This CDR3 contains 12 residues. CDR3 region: CASSSRGVEQFF. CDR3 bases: TGTGCCAGCAGCTCCCGGGGCGTTGAGCAGTTCTTC.

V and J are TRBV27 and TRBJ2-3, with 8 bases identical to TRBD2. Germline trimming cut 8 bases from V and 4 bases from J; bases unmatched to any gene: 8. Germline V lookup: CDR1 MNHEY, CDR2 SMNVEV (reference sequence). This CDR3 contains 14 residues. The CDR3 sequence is CASRRAGGADTQYF. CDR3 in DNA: TGTGCCAGCCGGAGGGCGGGGGGTGCAGATACGCAGTATTTT.

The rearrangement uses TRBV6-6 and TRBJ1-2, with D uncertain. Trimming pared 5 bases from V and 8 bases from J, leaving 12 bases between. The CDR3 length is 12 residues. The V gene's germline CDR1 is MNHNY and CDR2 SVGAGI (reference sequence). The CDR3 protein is CASSPNTGGYTF. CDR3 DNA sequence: TGTGCCAGCAGTCCCAACACTGGGGGCTACACCTTC.

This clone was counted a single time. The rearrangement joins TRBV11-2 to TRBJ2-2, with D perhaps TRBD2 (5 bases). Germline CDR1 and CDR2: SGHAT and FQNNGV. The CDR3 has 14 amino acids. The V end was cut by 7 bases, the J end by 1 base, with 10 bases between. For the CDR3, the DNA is TGTGCCAGCACCCGGGGTGTGAACACCGGGGAGCTGTTTTTT. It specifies CASTRGVNTGELFF.

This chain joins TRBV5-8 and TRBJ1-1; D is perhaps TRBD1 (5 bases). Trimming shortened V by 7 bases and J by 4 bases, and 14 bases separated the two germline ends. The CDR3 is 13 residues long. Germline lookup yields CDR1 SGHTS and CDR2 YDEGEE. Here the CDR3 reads CASRGGWSTEAFF. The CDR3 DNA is TGTGCCAGCCGGGGGGGGTGGAGCACTGAAGCTTTCTTT.

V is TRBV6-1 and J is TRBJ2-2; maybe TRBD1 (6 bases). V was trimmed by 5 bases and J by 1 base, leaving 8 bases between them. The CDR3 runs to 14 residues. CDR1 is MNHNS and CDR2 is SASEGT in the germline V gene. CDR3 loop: CASSRTENTGELFF. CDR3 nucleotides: TGTGCCAGCAGTCGGACAGAGAACACCGGGGAGCTGTTTTTT.

CDR3 DNA sequence: TGTGCCATTCACCCGGGACAGAACTATGGCTACACCTTC. Its translation is CAIHPGQNYGYTF. V is TRBV7-9 and J is TRBJ1-2; 7 bases fit TRBD1. The CDR3 extends over 13 amino acids. Germline CDR1 SEHNR, CDR2 FQNEAQ (reference sequence). The J segment lost 2 bases and the V segment lost 10 bases, leaving 7 bases of the junction unmatched.

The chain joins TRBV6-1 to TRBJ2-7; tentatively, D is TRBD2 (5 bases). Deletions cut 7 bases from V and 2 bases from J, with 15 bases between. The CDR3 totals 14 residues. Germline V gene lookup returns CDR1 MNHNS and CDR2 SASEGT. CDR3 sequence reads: CASTFSGDPYEQYF. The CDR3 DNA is TGTGCCAGCACTTTTTCCGGGGATCCCTACGAGCAGTACTTC.